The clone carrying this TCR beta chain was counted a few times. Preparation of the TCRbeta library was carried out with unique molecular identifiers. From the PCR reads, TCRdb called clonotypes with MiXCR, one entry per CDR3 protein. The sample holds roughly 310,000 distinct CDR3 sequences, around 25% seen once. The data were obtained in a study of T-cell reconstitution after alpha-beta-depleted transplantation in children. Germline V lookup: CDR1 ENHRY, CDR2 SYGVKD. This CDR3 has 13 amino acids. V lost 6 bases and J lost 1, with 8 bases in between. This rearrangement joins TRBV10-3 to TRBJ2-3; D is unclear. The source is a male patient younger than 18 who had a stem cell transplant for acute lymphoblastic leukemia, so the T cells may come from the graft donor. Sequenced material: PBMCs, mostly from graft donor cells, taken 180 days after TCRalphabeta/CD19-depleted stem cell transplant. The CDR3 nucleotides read TGTGCCATCAGCGACGTCGGCACAGATACGCAGTATTTT. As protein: CAISDVGTDTQYF.